This T cell receptor (beta chain) was observed in a study of breast tumors, draining lymph nodes, adjacent tissues. This clonotype appeared many times. The lymph nodes were axillary draining lymph nodes from breast cancer patients. V dropped 4 bases and J dropped 4 bases, with 8 bases sitting between them. In germline, CDR1 is SGHDN, CDR2 FVKESK. This CDR3 region has 13 residues. TCRdb reprocessed the multiplex PCR reads with MiXCR, giving one entry per CDR3 protein. Of around 190,000 distinct CDR3 sequences listed, 33% are singletons. The TCR sequence derives from a female donor with breast cancer. Some clones in this sample may be carry-over from other donors' samples. Input material: axillary lymph node tissue. The chain links TRBV14 to TRBJ2-1; D is ambiguous. The CDR3 sequence is CASSPTTYNEQFF. The CDR3 DNA is TGTGCCAGCAGCCCTACGACATACAATGAGCAGTTCTTC.